These 18 T cell receptor beta chains were sequenced from one sample in a study of T cells in Graves' hyperthyroidism and ophthalmopathy. RNA transcripts provided the source from which TCR beta CDR3 regions were amplified. RT-PCR in the first round (using the HTBI primer set) targeted the TCR CDR3. TCRdb reprocessed the multiplex PCR reads with MiXCR, giving one entry per CDR3 protein. Of 90,000 to 120,000 distinct CDR3 sequences in the sample, about 16% are singletons; the top ten hold 40% to 50%. The sequencing input was blood. The source is a woman aged 45-60 years with Graves' hyperthyroidism.

This clonotype was counted at least ten times. This chain connects TRBV28 to TRBJ2-6; no clear D. Deletions cut 6 bases from V and 0 bases from J, with 9 bases between. The CDR3 totals 15 residues. Germline V CDR1 and CDR2: MDHEN, SYDVKM. The CDR3 protein is CASSPQPSGANVLTF. The CDR3 DNA follows: TGTGCCAGCAGCCCACAGCCCTCTGGGGCCAACGTCCTGACTTTC.

This clonotype occurred many times. This chain uses TRBV12-3 or TRBV12-4 with TRBJ1-2, with a weak D call TRBD1 (5 bases). CDR3 length equals 14 residues. Trimming shortened V by 7 bases and J by 4 bases, and 16 bases separated the two germline ends. CDR3 sequence reads: CASTLGQASYGYTF. In nucleotides, the CDR3 is TGTGCCAGCACCCTGGGGCAGGCCAGCTATGGCTACACCTTC.

This clonotype appeared many times. The chain combines TRBV5-6 with TRBJ2-7; perhaps TRBD1 as D (5 bases). The V and J ends lost 2 bases and 2 bases respectively, with 14 bases between them. CDR1 is SGHDT, CDR2 YYEEEE, per germline. The CDR3 contains 15 residues. The chain's CDR3 is CASSFGHAGTYEQYF. For the CDR3, the DNA is TGTGCCAGCAGCTTCGGACATGCCGGAACCTACGAGCAGTACTTC.

With regard to this clonotype: Relative to the germline gene, one junction end is altered; a read error may explain this. The chain combines TRBV27 with TRBJ2-5; 14 bases fit TRBD2. CDR1 and CDR2 from the germline V gene are MNHEY and SMNVEV (reference sequence). This CDR3 is 14 amino acids long. CDR3 DNA sequence: TGTGTCAGCTCGACTAGCGGGAGGGAAGAGACCCAGTACTTC. Its translation is CVSSTSGREETQYF.

Ten or more counts support this clonotype. This chain links TRBV28 with TRBJ2-5, with D unresolved. The germline V and J ends were trimmed by 6 bases and 1 base, with 6 bases remaining between them. Germline CDR1 and CDR2: MDHEN and SYDVKM. The CDR3 covers 12 residues. The CDR3 loop is CASRTFQETQYF. The CDR3 bases are TGTGCCAGCAGGACCTTCCAAGAGACCCAGTACTTC. Based on the CDR3 plus reference TRBV28 and TRBJ2-5, the full variable domain is DVKVTQSSRYLVKRTGEKVFLECVQDMDHENMFWYRQDPGLGLRLIYFSYDVKMKEKGDIPEGYSVSREKKERFSLILESASTNQTSMYLCASRTFQETQYFGPGTRLLVL.

This clonotype was observed many times. This chain connects TRBV5-1 to TRBJ1-1; D might be TRBD1 (6 bases). Germline values: CDR1 SGHRS, CDR2 YFSETQ. The CDR3 length is 13 residues. The germline V and J ends were trimmed by 1 base and 4 bases, with 8 bases remaining between them. CDR3 DNA: TGCGCCAGCAGCTTGTTGACAGGCACTGAAGCTTTCTTT. Translation gives CASSLLTGTEAFF.

This clonotype was picked up many times. The chain links TRBV18 to TRBJ2-1; tentative D call: TRBD2 (5 bases). This CDR3 has 13 amino acids. V lost 1 base and J 6 bases, leaving 7 bases between the germline ends. Germline V CDR1 and CDR2: KGHSH, LQKENI. In nucleotides, the CDR3 is TGTGCCAGCTCACCACGAGGGCGCAATGAGCAGTTCTTC. Translating it yields CASSPRGRNEQFF.

This clonotype occurred many times. The rearrangement joins TRBV7-9 to TRBJ1-1; no definite D call. The germline CDR1 and CDR2 sequences are SEHNR and FQNEAQ (reference sequence). The CDR3 runs to 13 residues. V was clipped by 4 bases and J by 3 bases, with 9 bases between them. This CDR3 reads CASSWEPHTEAFF. The CDR3 DNA sequence: TGTGCCAGCAGCTGGGAACCGCACACTGAAGCTTTCTTT.

This clonotype appeared many times. The chain joins TRBV9 to TRBJ2-3; 13 bases fit TRBD2. The J segment lost 4 bases and the V segment lost 4 bases, leaving 3 bases of the junction unmatched. Germline CDR1 SGDLS, CDR2 YYNGEE. The CDR3 totals 15 residues. The CDR3 reads CASSLTSGRADTQYF. In DNA form, the CDR3 reads TGTGCCAGCAGCCTTACTAGCGGGAGGGCAGATACGCAGTATTTT.

This clonotype occurred many times. This chain uses TRBV2 with TRBJ2-1; 7 nucleotides line up with TRBD2. Germline V gene sequence: CDR1 SNHLY, CDR2 FYNNEI. The CDR3 has 15 residues. J gave up 10 bases and V 10 bases, and 19 bases lay outside the gene matches. CDR3 coding DNA: TGTGCCACGTCCCCAGATTACACCGGGAGGAGGGAGCAGTTCTTC. Encoded protein: CATSPDYTGRREQFF.

This clonotype appeared many times. The V gene is TRBV7-3, the J gene TRBJ1-1, with TRBD1 matching 10 bases. The germline V gene encodes CDR1 SGHTA and CDR2 FQGTGA. J lost 5 bases, V lost 5 bases, and 5 bases had no gene match. CDR3 length: 14 amino acids. The CDR3 coding sequence is TGTGCCAGCAGCCCGGGACAGGGGAAGACTGAAGCTTTCTTT. Protein sequence: CASSPGQGKTEAFF. The full variable domain, with the rest looked up from reference TRBV7-3 and TRBJ1-1, is GAGVSQTPSNKVTEKGKYVELRCDPISGHTALYWYRQSLGQGPEFLIYFQGTGAADDSGLPNDRFFAVRPEGSVSTLKIQRTERGDSAVYLCASSPGQGKTEAFFGQGTRLTVV.

This clonotype was detected ten times or more. The V and J genes are TRBV3-1 and TRBJ1-1, with TRBD1 matching over 8 bases. The length of the CDR3 is 16 residues. Trimming took 0 bases from V and 1 from J; bases not matched to a gene: 4. Per germline, CDR1 LGHDT and CDR2 YNNKEL (reference sequence). The CDR3 spells CASSQEGTGRNTEAFF. In nucleotides, the CDR3 is TGTGCCAGCAGCCAAGAGGGGACAGGTCGGAACACTGAAGCTTTCTTT.

This clonotype occurred many times. The CDR3, as DNA: TGCGCCAGCAGCTTGGACCCGACCTATGGCTACACCTTC. Its protein is CASSLDPTYGYTF. The chain recombines TRBV5-1 with TRBJ1-2; the D is unclear. Trimming removed 0 bases at V and 4 bases at J, with 7 bases between. The CDR3 consists of 13 residues. Germline loops: CDR1 SGHRS, CDR2 YFSETQ. Combining the CDR3 with reference TRBV5-1 and TRBJ1-2 gives the whole variable domain KAGVTQTPRYLIKTRGQQVTLSCSPISGHRSVSWYQQTPGQGLQFLFEYFSETQRNKGNFPGRFSGRQFSNSRSEMNVSTLELGDSALYLCASSLDPTYGYTFGSGTRLTVV.

Many counts were recorded for this clonotype. The chain carries TRBV6-1 and TRBJ1-1, with TRBD1 matching over 7 bases. CDR3 length: 13 residues. The germline gives CDR1 MNHNS, CDR2 SASEGT. The V segment lost 7 bases and the J segment 5 bases; nucleotides outside the gene matches: 7. CDR3 DNA: TGTGCCAGCACGAACGACAGGGAGACTGAAGCTTTCTTT. It is translated as CASTNDRETEAFF.

The chain recombines TRBV5-1 with TRBJ2-5, with 8 bases that match TRBD2. With V trimmed by 5 bases and J by 3 bases, 6 bases remained unmatched. Germline V lookup: CDR1 SGHRS, CDR2 YFSETQ. The CDR3 length is 14 residues. CDR3 nucleotides: TGCGCCAGCAGGCCCTCAGCGGGAGAAGAGACCCAGTACTTC. Translating it yields CASRPSAGEETQYF.

The chain combines TRBV2 with TRBJ1-2; 12 bases agree with TRBD1. The length of the CDR3 is 15 residues. V dropped 6 bases and J dropped 4; count of bases not matched to a gene: 6. Germline CDR1 reads SNHLY; CDR2 reads FYNNEI. Here the CDR3 reads CASRVGTGGAYGYTF. The CDR3 DNA reads as TGTGCCAGCAGGGTCGGGACAGGGGGCGCCTATGGCTACACCTTC.

The chain has TRBV29-1 and TRBJ1-1; D unclear. The CDR3 runs 12 residues. The germline V gene has CDR1 SQVTM and CDR2 ANQGSEA. The CDR3 region has the DNA TGCAACGTACGGACGCAGAACACTGAAGCTTTCTTT. Amino acids: CNVRTQNTEAFF.

This chain connects TRBV18 to TRBJ1-2, with 7 bases lining up with TRBD1. Losses at the gene ends were 3 bases for V and 0 bases for J; bases not matched to a gene: 4. CDR3 length equals 15 residues. Germline V gene lookup returns CDR1 KGHSH and CDR2 LQKENI. For the CDR3, the DNA is TGTGCCAGCTCACCGGGACAGACTACTAACTATGGCTACACCTTC. It codes for CASSPGQTTNYGYTF.